These 8 T cell receptor beta chains were all obtained from the same sample, sequenced in a study of blood T cell repertoires in COVID-19. Using immunoSEQ multiplex PCR, the repertoire was profiled, and TCRdb retains in-frame clones only, with some absent. The repertoire holds 100,000 to 120,000 clones, with approximately 90% as singletons. The sequencing sample was made of peripheral blood. The receptors derive from a human donor in a cohort sampled during active COVID-19.

The genes are TRBV5-8 and TRBJ1-4; TRBD1 matches at 7 bases. The germline V gene encodes CDR1 SGHTS and CDR2 YDEGEE. This CDR3 spans 17 amino acids. Trimming took 5 bases from V and 0 from J; bases not matched to a gene: 10. The CDR3 here is CASRPHLTGSTNEKLFF. As DNA, the CDR3 is TGTGCCAGCAGGCCCCATTTGACAGGGTCAACTAATGAAAAACTGTTTTTT.

The J gene is TRBJ1-6, the V gene TRBV10-3; D is undetermined. V lost 10 bases and J 6 bases, leaving 16 bases between the germline ends. This CDR3 region has 14 residues. CDR1 and CDR2 (germline): ENHRY, SYGVKD. CDR3 in amino acids: CATFPGVVNSPLHF. The DNA for the CDR3 is TGTGCCACCTTCCCCGGGGTGGTTAATTCACCCCTCCACTTT.

The chain employs TRBV28 and TRBJ1-4; D is unresolved. CDR3 length: 15 amino acids. Germline CDR1 reads MDHEN; CDR2 reads SYDVKM. Trimming pared 5 bases from V and 1 base from J, leaving 11 bases between. The CDR3 sequence is CASSLLPLTNEKLFF. The CDR3 DNA follows: TGTGCCAGCAGTCTACTCCCCCTAACTAATGAAAAACTGTTTTTT.

This clone appeared a single time. The CDR3 is CSASPPGNTIYF. The CDR3 coding sequence is TGCAGTGCTAGTCCCCCGGGAAACACCATATATTTT. V gene TRBV20-1 combines with J gene TRBJ1-3; the D is unclear. From germline, CDR1 is DFQATT and CDR2 SNEGSKA (reference sequence). This CDR3 is 12 amino acids long. Between the trimmed V and J ends, which lost 3 bases and 4 bases, there was a span of 7 bases.

This clone has just one count. V is TRBV19 and J is TRBJ1-4; 9 positions match TRBD1. The CDR3 length is 17 residues. Germline CDR1 is LNHDA and CDR2 is SQIVND (reference sequence). J gave up 8 bases and V 0 bases, and 10 bases lay outside the gene matches. The CDR3 coding sequence is TGTGCCAGTAGTATAGATCTATTCCAGGGGACAGGGGAAAAACTGTTTTTT. Protein product: CASSIDLFQGTGEKLFF.

V and J are TRBV9 and TRBJ1-2; 10 bases line up with TRBD1. The CDR3 is 15 amino acids. J gave up 4 bases and V 2 bases, and 5 bases lay outside the gene matches. Germline CDR1 SGDLS, CDR2 YYNGEE. CDR3 in amino acids: CASSVRDRGGYGYTF. The CDR3 DNA follows: TGTGCCAGCAGCGTGAGGGACAGGGGTGGCTATGGCTACACCTTC.

This clone was found once. The rearrangement joins TRBV5-4 to TRBJ1-2; no definite D call. The germline V gene has CDR1 SGHNT and CDR2 YYREEE (reference sequence). The CDR3 extends over 13 amino acids. V was shortened by 3 bases and J by 2 bases, with 8 bases between the two germline ends. The CDR3 DNA follows: TGTGCCAGCAGCTCAACACTAAACTATGGCTACACCTTC. Amino acids: CASSSTLNYGYTF. The full variable domain, rest sourced from reference TRBV5-4 and TRBJ1-2, is ETGVTQSPTHLIKTRGQQVTLRCSSQSGHNTVSWYQQALGQGPQFIFQYYREEENGRGNFPPRFSGLQFPNYSSELNVNALELDDSALYLCASSSTLNYGYTFGSGTRLTVV.

This clone was counted a single time. V is TRBV6-5 and J is TRBJ1-1; 8 nucleotides match TRBD1. The CDR3 runs 14 residues. Germline CDR1 reads MNHEY; CDR2 reads SVGAGI. With 7 bases clipped from V and 5 bases from J, the junction kept 9 bases outside the gene matches. DNA of the CDR3: TGTGCCAGCAAAGGCAGGGGGCTTTATACTGAAGCTTTCTTT. Encoded protein: CASKGRGLYTEAFF.